The source of this T cell receptor (beta chain) is a study of blood T cells in healthy people across ages. Study-level points and caveats: Researchers said unsorted PBMCs prevented a conclusive naive versus antigen-experienced comparison. Per million T cells, TCR beta diversity dropped about linearly as age rose.

The CDR3 loop spans 16 amino acids. Looked up from germline, CDR1 is LNHNV and CDR2 is YYDKDF (reference sequence). The junction had 9 bases not matched to a gene; V was cut back by 3 bases and J by 3 bases. Primers used in a second PCR of roughly 7 to 11 cycles were a sample-barcoded 5' primer and a J-beta primer mix. One entry per CDR3 protein, called by TCRdb with MiXCR from the 5' RACE reads. This sample has some 730,000 distinct CDR3 sequences, with 22% found just once. To note about this clonotype: Its target is unknown.

Sequenced sample: blood. This chain connects TRBV15 to TRBJ2-5; 8 bases map to TRBD2. The receptor was isolated from a man aged 65 to 85 in good health. The CDR3 region is CATSRHRGGGEETQYF. The DNA for the CDR3 is TGTGCCACCAGCAGGCATCGGGGGGGCGGGGAAGAGACCCAGTACTTC.